What follows are 28 T cell receptor beta chains derived from one specimen sequenced in a study of lymphopenia after photon versus proton radiotherapy. The assay was immunoSEQ multiplex PCR, and TCRdb's table has in-frame clones only and misses some. The sample carries about 20,000 clones, around 90% recorded once. The sequencing used peripheral blood, collected from a patient treated with photon-based radiotherapy. The receptors shown here come from a woman aged 40-49 years with cholangiocarcinoma.

The CDR3 loop is CGGGSSYNEQFF. In DNA form, the CDR3 reads TGCGGAGGCGGGAGCTCCTACAATGAGCAGTTCTTC. The V and J genes are TRBV29-1 and TRBJ2-1; TRBD2 aligns across 7 bases. Per germline, CDR1 SQVTM and CDR2 ANQGSEA. The length of the CDR3 is 12 residues.

The genes are TRBV7-3 and TRBJ1-1, with D perhaps TRBD1 (5 bases). The CDR3 consists of 15 residues. The V gene's germline CDR1 is SGHTA and CDR2 FQGTGA. The V end was cut by 0 bases, the J end by 1 base, with 9 bases between. The CDR3 spells CASSLTPGGNTEAFF. CDR3 DNA: TGTGCCAGCAGCTTAACTCCCGGGGGGAACACTGAAGCTTTCTTT.

V is TRBV6-5 and J is TRBJ2-5; 9 positions agree with TRBD1. Germline V gene lookup returns CDR1 MNHEY and CDR2 SVGAGI. J was trimmed by 10 bases and V by 6 bases; bases with no gene match: 12. CDR3 length: 14 amino acids. This CDR3 is CASSRDRVLMDQYF. The CDR3 DNA sequence: TGTGCCAGCAGCCGGGACAGGGTACTCATGGACCAGTACTTC.

The chain is built from TRBV6-5 and TRBJ1-2, with D unclear. The CDR3 is made up of 14 amino acids. Per the germline V gene, CDR1 is MNHEY and CDR2 is SVGAGI. V was clipped by 0 bases and J by 8 bases, with 13 bases between them. The DNA for the CDR3 is TGTGCCAGCAGTTACTCGAGAAAAAACGACGGCTACACCTTC. It translates to CASSYSRKNDGYTF.

The V gene is TRBV9, the J gene TRBJ2-3; the match to TRBD2 covers 7 bases. The CDR3 has 12 residues. Looked up from germline, CDR1 is SGDLS and CDR2 is YYNGEE. V was clipped by 3 bases and J by 6 bases; unmatched bases: 1. The CDR3 sequence: CASSGRGDTQYF. The CDR3 DNA reads as TGTGCCAGCAGCGGGCGGGGGGATACGCAGTATTTT.

In its sample, this clone was seen once. The chain joins TRBV9 to TRBJ2-1; TRBD2 aligns across 11 bases. Germline V CDR1 and CDR2: SGDLS, YYNGEE. V dropped 6 bases and J dropped 9; count of bases not matched to a gene: 8. There are 14 residues in the CDR3. The CDR3 DNA reads TGTGCCAGCAATCTAGCGGGGGGCCGCGGTGAGCAGTTCTTC. Amino acids: CASNLAGGRGEQFF. The whole variable domain, remainder taken from reference TRBV9 and TRBJ2-1, is DSGVTQTPKHLITATGQRVTLRCSPRSGDLSVYWYQQSLDQGLQFLIQYYNGEERAKGNILERFSAQQFPDLHSELNLSSLELGDSALYFCASNLAGGRGEQFFGPGTRLTVL.

CDR3 in amino acids: CASSPQNLEAFF. The CDR3 DNA sequence: TGTGCCAGCAGCCCCCAAAATCTGGAAGCTTTCTTT. The chain is built from TRBV5-5 and TRBJ1-1, with D unclear. This CDR3 has 12 residues. Trimming took 4 bases from V and 8 from J, leaving 12 bases between them. CDR1 SGHKS and CDR2 YYEKEE come from the germline V gene (reference sequence).

The CDR3 DNA sequence: TGTGCCAGTAGTCTTAGGACAGGGGGAAGCTCCTACAATGAGCAGTTCTTC. Translated, it gives CASSLRTGGSSYNEQFF. V is TRBV19 and J is TRBJ2-1; TRBD1 matches 10 bases. CDR3 size: 17 residues. V was clipped by 5 bases and J by 0 bases; unmatched bases: 7. In germline, CDR1 is LNHDA, CDR2 SQIVND (reference sequence).

This rearrangement joins TRBV27 to TRBJ1-1, with D hard to call. The V end lost 4 bases, the J end lost 0 bases, and 21 bases lay between the germline ends. This CDR3 has 18 amino acids. Looked up from germline, CDR1 is MNHEY and CDR2 is SMNVEV (reference sequence). CDR3 region: CASSSQSAPRLMNTEAFF. The CDR3 region has the DNA TGTGCCAGCAGTTCTCAATCTGCCCCCAGACTTATGAACACTGAAGCTTTCTTT.

The rearrangement joins TRBV4-2 to TRBJ1-1, with D unclear. V was trimmed by 0 bases and J by 6 bases, leaving 11 bases between them. The CDR3 extends over 14 amino acids. CDR1 LGHNA and CDR2 YNFKEQ come from the germline V gene. CDR3 bases: TGTGCCAGCAGCCAAGAAAATCGACGACCTGAAGCTTTCTTT. It translates to CASSQENRRPEAFF.

The CDR3 DNA sequence: TGTGCCAGCAGACTACAGGGGAACACTGAAGCTTTCTTT. This sequence encodes CASRLQGNTEAFF. The chain has TRBV6-4 and TRBJ1-1, with TRBD1 as a possible D gene (6 bases). The germline CDR1 and CDR2 sequences are MRHNA and SNTAGT. CDR3 size: 13 residues. Deletions cut 6 bases from V and 1 base from J, with 9 bases between.

The chain links TRBV30 to TRBJ2-3; weak D call: TRBD2 (7 bases). V shed 4 bases and J shed 7 bases, with 21 bases lying between them. This CDR3 spans 15 amino acids. Germline V gene lookup returns CDR1 GTSNPN and CDR2 SVGIG (reference sequence). CDR3 nucleotides: TGTGCCTGGACTGAGGGAGGGAGGGACAAGCATACGCAGTATTTT. Translation gives CAWTEGGRDKHTQYF. The full variable domain, completed using reference TRBV30 and TRBJ2-3, is SQTIHQWPATLVQPVGSPLSLECTVEGTSNPNLYWYRQAAGRGLQLLFYSVGIGQISSEVPQNLSASRPQDRQFILSSKKLLLSDSGFYLCAWTEGGRDKHTQYFGPGTRLTVL.

The rearrangement uses TRBV7-2 and TRBJ1-2, with D perhaps TRBD1 (6 bases). This CDR3 is 17 amino acids long. The germline CDR1 and CDR2 sequences are SGHTA and FQGNSA. V lost 1 base, J lost 2 bases, and 17 bases lay in between. In DNA form, the CDR3 reads TGTGCCAGCAGCTTAGGAACAGGTTGGGGGGCCAACTATGGCTACACCTTC. It is translated as CASSLGTGWGANYGYTF.

The chain is built from TRBV5-1 and TRBJ1-1; D is uncertain. CDR3 length: 14 amino acids. Trimming pared 4 bases from V and 0 bases from J, leaving 10 bases between. CDR1 is SGHRS and CDR2 is YFSETQ in the germline V gene. CDR3: CASSPLAMNTEAFF. The CDR3 DNA reads as TGCGCCAGCAGCCCGTTGGCCATGAACACTGAAGCTTTCTTT.

This chain links TRBV2 with TRBJ1-5, with no clear D. Germline-derived CDR1 and CDR2 are SNHLY and FYNNEI. The CDR3 runs 14 residues. V shed 7 bases and J shed 1 base, with 11 bases lying between them. The CDR3 DNA reads as TGTGCCAGCACCTTCGGCAGAAGCAATCAGCCCCAGCATTTT. It specifies CASTFGRSNQPQHF.

The rearrangement joins TRBV28 to TRBJ1-6, with 8 positions matching TRBD1. Germline CDR1 MDHEN, CDR2 SYDVKM. Losses at the gene ends were 2 bases for V and 19 bases for J; bases not matched to a gene: 13. CDR3 length equals 14 residues. In DNA form, the CDR3 reads TGTGCCAGCAGTTTACCCGGACAGGGTTATAGCGAGCACTTT. Amino acids: CASSLPGQGYSEHF. The full variable domain, with the rest looked up from reference TRBV28 and TRBJ1-6, is DVKVTQSSRYLVKRTGEKVFLECVQDMDHENMFWYRQDPGLGLRLIYFSYDVKMKEKGDIPEGYSVSREKKERFSLILESASTNQTSMYLCASSLPGQGYSEHFGNGTRLTVT.

The chain couples TRBV6-5 to TRBJ2-2, with no clear D. The germline V and J ends were trimmed by 2 bases and 8 bases, with 6 bases remaining between them. Germline V gene lookup returns CDR1 MNHEY and CDR2 SVGAGI. This CDR3 has 12 residues. CDR3 bases: TGTGCCAGCAGTTACAGCCGTGGGGAGCTGTTTTTT. Protein: CASSYSRGELFF.

The rearrangement uses TRBV28 and TRBJ2-3; D is uncertain. Germline CDR1 and CDR2: MDHEN and SYDVKM. V shed 3 bases and J shed 4 bases, with 11 bases lying between them. The CDR3 is made up of 14 amino acids. CDR3 nucleotide sequence: TGTGCCAGCAGTTTCCTAGTTCGGGCAGATACGCAGTATTTT. Encoded protein: CASSFLVRADTQYF.

This chain connects TRBV7-9 to TRBJ2-7, with unresolved D. V lost 0 bases to trimming and J lost 9 bases, with 12 bases between them. The germline gives CDR1 SEHNR, CDR2 FQNEAQ (reference sequence). The CDR3 totals 13 residues. DNA for the CDR3: TGTGCCAGCAGCTTAGCGCACGGCGAAGCGCAGTACTTC. Translated: CASSLAHGEAQYF.

This clone was recorded once. The chain employs TRBV7-9 and TRBJ1-1; D is unclear. The CDR3 sequence is 12 residues long. The germline V and J ends were trimmed by 11 bases and 5 bases, with 15 bases remaining between them. Germline CDR1 and CDR2: SEHNR and FQNEAQ (reference sequence). The CDR3 nucleotides read TGTGCCTCCACCCAGACGGAGACTGAAGCTTTCTTT. Translated, it gives CASTQTETEAFF.

This rearrangement joins TRBV7-6 to TRBJ2-7; D might be TRBD2 (7 bases). Germline CDR1 SGHVS, CDR2 FNYEAQ. V was cut by 5 bases and J by 3 bases, with 17 bases left in between. The CDR3 contains 15 residues. The CDR3 DNA reads as TGTGCCAGCAGCCCCGACGCGGGGGCAGTCTACGAGCAGTACTTC. It yields the protein CASSPDAGAVYEQYF.

The gene calls are TRBV29-1 and TRBJ2-3; 15 nucleotides agree with TRBD2. The CDR3 runs 16 residues. V shed 6 bases and J 3 bases; nucleotides not matched to a gene: 7. Germline V gives CDR1 SQVTM, CDR2 ANQGSEA. Here the CDR3 DNA reads TGCAGCGTATGGACTAGCGGGAGGGGGAAAACAGATACGCAGTATTTT. Its protein is CSVWTSGRGKTDTQYF.

This clone came up once. In DNA form, the CDR3 reads TGTGCCAGCAGCTTACAGGGGGCTAACTATGGCTACACCTTC. Its translation is CASSLQGANYGYTF. The V call is TRBV11-3, the J call TRBJ1-2; 7 bases align to TRBD1. With 2 bases clipped from V and 0 bases from J, the junction kept 0 bases outside the gene matches. This CDR3 region has 14 residues. From germline, CDR1 is SGHNT and CDR2 YENEEA.

The chain links TRBV25-1 to TRBJ1-4; 10 nucleotides align to TRBD1. Looked up from germline, CDR1 is MGHDK and CDR2 is SYGVNS. The CDR3 totals 14 residues. After removal of 8 bases from V and 7 bases from J, the junction contained 7 bases not matched to a gene. The CDR3 nucleotides read TGTGCCAGCGGGGGGGGACAGGGGCTTGAAAAACTGTTTTTT. This encodes CASGGGQGLEKLFF.

The chain couples TRBV2 to TRBJ1-4, with TRBD1 identical over 8 bases. Germline assignment: CDR1 SNHLY and CDR2 FYNNEI. The length of the CDR3 is 19 residues. Trimming removed 6 bases from V and 7 bases from J; junction bases left unmatched: 22. The CDR3 region is CASSAHGQGRFAQGEKLFF. In nucleotides, the CDR3 is TGTGCCAGCAGCGCCCACGGACAGGGAAGATTCGCACAGGGTGAAAAACTGTTTTTT.

V and J are TRBV10-2 and TRBJ2-7; D is unresolved. In germline, CDR1 is WSHSY, CDR2 SAAADI. V dropped 4 bases and J dropped 2 bases, with 9 bases sitting between them. The CDR3 consists of 13 residues. CDR3 residues: CASSGAVAYEQYF. The CDR3 DNA reads TGCGCCAGCAGTGGTGCGGTCGCCTACGAGCAGTACTTC.

The chain carries TRBV4-2 and TRBJ1-1; 7 positions match TRBD1. CDR1 is LGHNA and CDR2 is YNFKEQ in the germline V gene. The CDR3 contains 15 residues. Trimming took 5 bases from V and 3 from J; bases not matched to a gene: 9. The CDR3 reads CASSKAQGVDTEAFF. In nucleotides, the CDR3 is TGTGCCAGCAGCAAAGCCCAGGGGGTGGACACTGAAGCTTTCTTT.

The chain employs TRBV6-5 and TRBJ2-5, with no clear D. The CDR3 contains 11 residues. Germline-derived CDR1 and CDR2 are MNHEY and SVGAGI. The germline V and J ends were trimmed by 6 bases and 7 bases, with 9 bases remaining between them. CDR3 coding DNA: TGTGCCAGCAGCAAGCTCGGGACCCAGTACTTC. This codes for CASSKLGTQYF.